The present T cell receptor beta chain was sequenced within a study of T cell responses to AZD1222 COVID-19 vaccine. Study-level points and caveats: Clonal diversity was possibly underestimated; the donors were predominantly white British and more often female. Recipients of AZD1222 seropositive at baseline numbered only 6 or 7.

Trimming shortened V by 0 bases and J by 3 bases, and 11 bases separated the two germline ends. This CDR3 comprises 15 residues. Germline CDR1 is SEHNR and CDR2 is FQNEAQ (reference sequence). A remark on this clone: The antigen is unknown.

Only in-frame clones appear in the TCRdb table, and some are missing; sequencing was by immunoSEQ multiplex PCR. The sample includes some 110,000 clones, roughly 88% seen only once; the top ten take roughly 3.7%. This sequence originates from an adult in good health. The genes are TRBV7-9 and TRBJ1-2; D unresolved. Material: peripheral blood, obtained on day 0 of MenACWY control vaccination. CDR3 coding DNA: TGTGCCAGCAGCTTAGCAAGCCTCTTCGACTATGGCTACACCTTC. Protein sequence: CASSLASLFDYGYTF.